The 12 T cell receptor beta chains below were found in one sample sequenced in a study of beta chain features in type 1 diabetes. Study observations and caveats: When Type 1 diabetes patients were examined, their TCRB CDR3s proved moderately but significantly shorter in all four CD4+ subsets.

These receptors' targets are unknown. Expressed TCRB transcripts were sequenced because the entire RNA isolate underwent reverse transcription. Only in-frame clones appear in the TCRdb table, and some are missing; sequencing was by immunoSEQ multiplex PCR. The sample includes about 650,000 clones, approximately 13% seen only once; the top ten take more than 0.095%. The material sequenced was naive CD4+ T cells from blood. The receptors come from a man aged 30-40 years with type 1 diabetes.

The gene calls are TRBV18 and TRBJ2-7, with TRBD1 as a possible D gene (5 bases). Trimming left V 1 base short and J 6 bases short, with 16 bases between. CDR1 and CDR2 from the germline V gene are KGHSH and LQKENI. The CDR3 loop spans 15 amino acids. CDR3 region: CASSPRNSRQGEQYF. The CDR3 coding sequence is TGTGCCAGCTCACCACGAAACAGCAGGCAGGGCGAGCAGTACTTC.

The J gene is TRBJ2-7, the V gene TRBV25-1; 10 bases map to TRBD1. V trimming: 6 bases; J trimming: 0 bases; junction bases outside the gene matches: 8. The CDR3 totals 16 residues. Germline V gene lookup returns CDR1 MGHDK and CDR2 SYGVNS. Written as DNA, the CDR3 is TGTGCCAGCAGGAACGGAGGGACAGGGGTCTCCTACGAGCAGTACTTC. It translates to CASRNGGTGVSYEQYF.

This clone was observed a few times. The chain carries TRBV30 and TRBJ1-4; D remains ambiguous. The CDR3 spans 13 residues. Between the trimmed V and J ends, which lost 3 bases and 0 bases, there was a span of 5 bases. Germline V gene sequence: CDR1 GTSNPN, CDR2 SVGIG (reference sequence). The CDR3 DNA follows: TGTGCCTGGAGGAGGGCAACTAATGAAAAACTGTTTTTT. This translates into CAWRRATNEKLFF.

This clone was observed a few times. The CDR3 nucleotides read TGTGCCAGCAGCTTCGACATGACCAAAAACATTCAGTACTTC. It encodes CASSFDMTKNIQYF. The gene calls are TRBV7-2 and TRBJ2-4; no firm D call. Germline V CDR1 and CDR2: SGHTA, FQGNSA. V was pared by 3 bases and J by 2 bases, with 8 bases between. The CDR3 is 14 residues long.

V and J are TRBV7-2 and TRBJ2-1; D is undetermined. This CDR3 spans 16 amino acids. CDR1 SGHTA and CDR2 FQGNSA come from the germline V gene. The V gene lost 1 base and the J gene lost 2 bases, with 12 bases spanning the gap. CDR3 region: CASSLEAYVPYNEQFF. The CDR3 region has the DNA TGTGCCAGCAGCTTAGAAGCGTACGTACCCTACAATGAGCAGTTCTTC. The full variable domain, rest sourced from reference TRBV7-2 and TRBJ2-1, is GAGVSQSPSNKVTEKGKDVELRCDPISGHTALYWYRQSLGQGLEFLIYFQGNSAPDKSGLPSDRFSAERTGGSVSTLTIQRTQQEDSAVYLCASSLEAYVPYNEQFFGPGTRLTVL.

The chain uses TRBV7-2 and TRBJ2-4; TRBD2 might be the D (6 bases). Trimming shortened V by 4 bases and J by 8 bases, and 12 bases separated the two germline ends. The CDR3 runs 13 residues. CDR1 and CDR2 (germline): SGHTA, FQGNSA. This CDR3 is CASSSIAEHIQYF. The CDR3 DNA is TGTGCCAGCAGCTCGATAGCGGAGCACATTCAGTACTTC.

The V call is TRBV27, the J call TRBJ1-6, with 10 bases fitting TRBD1. Germline V gene sequence: CDR1 MNHEY, CDR2 SMNVEV (reference sequence). The junction had 3 bases not matched to a gene; V was cut back by 6 bases and J by 7 bases. CDR3 length: 14 residues. The CDR3 region is CASRLTGGNSPLHF. The CDR3 nucleotides read TGTGCCAGCAGGTTGACAGGGGGCAATTCACCCCTCCACTTT.

This clone showed up just a few times. The chain combines TRBV7-2 with TRBJ1-1, with a tentative D call TRBD1 (5 bases). The CDR3 length is 14 residues. The V end was cut by 5 bases, the J end by 1 base, with 11 bases between. Per germline, CDR1 SGHTA and CDR2 FQGNSA. CDR3 in amino acids: CASSRRTGNTEAFF. CDR3 bases: TGTGCCAGCAGCCGAAGAACAGGGAACACTGAAGCTTTCTTT.

The rearrangement uses TRBV7-2 and TRBJ1-1; the D gene is possibly TRBD1 (6 bases). The CDR3 is 14 amino acids. Germline lookup yields CDR1 SGHTA and CDR2 FQGNSA. Trimming took 4 bases from V and 3 from J, leaving 12 bases between them. CDR3 amino acids: CASSSQGSYTEAFF. The CDR3 coding sequence is TGTGCCAGCAGCTCCCAGGGGTCGTACACTGAAGCTTTCTTT.

The chain has TRBV5-6 and TRBJ2-4, with TRBD1 matching over 8 bases. Germline CDR1 SGHDT, CDR2 YYEEEE. The CDR3 loop spans 16 amino acids. V dropped 4 bases and J dropped 0; count of bases not matched to a gene: 6. DNA of the CDR3: TGTGCCAGCAGCCCCGGACAGGGACTAGCCAAAAACATTCAGTACTTC. Protein product: CASSPGQGLAKNIQYF.

The chain combines TRBV7-2 with TRBJ2-7, with 8 bases aligning to TRBD1. CDR3 size: 12 residues. Germline CDR1 is SGHTA and CDR2 is FQGNSA. With V trimmed by 5 bases and J by 6 bases, 3 bases remained unmatched. CDR3 nucleotides: TGTGCCAGCAGCGCTGACAGGGGCGAGCAGTACTTC. Translating gives CASSADRGEQYF.

In its sample, this clone was seen a few times. CDR3 residues: CASGPGETPIRKLFF. The CDR3 nucleotides are TGTGCCAGCGGCCCCGGTGAAACGCCAATAAGAAAACTGTTTTTT. This chain uses TRBV9 with TRBJ1-4; D ambiguous. Germline assignment: CDR1 SGDLS and CDR2 YYNGEE. V lost 7 bases to trimming and J lost 10 bases, with 23 bases between them. CDR3 length equals 15 residues.